This TCR beta chain is from a study of T cells in Graves' hyperthyroidism and ophthalmopathy. In this sample, this clonotype turned up many times. From RNA transcripts, TCR beta CDR3 regions were amplified. The primer set for the first-round RT-PCR of the TCR CDR3 was HTBI. MiXCR was run by TCRdb on the multiplex PCR reads, yielding one entry per CDR3 protein. The data hold hundreds of thousands of distinct CDR3 sequences, with about 15% observed a single time. If no ophthalmopathy progression occurred within 18 months, Graves' hyperthyroidism was stable. Germline V gene sequence: CDR1 ENHRY, CDR2 SYGVKD. This CDR3 spans 15 amino acids. Trimming removed 3 bases from V and 2 bases from J, with 10 bases in between.

This chain uses TRBV10-3 with TRBJ2-2; D tentatively reads TRBD1 or TRBD2 (5 bases each). The sequenced sample consisted of blood. The receptor's source is a woman between 18 and 29 years old with Graves' hyperthyroidism. The CDR3 is CAISDWGRNTGELFF. CDR3 sequence (DNA): TGTGCCATCAGTGACTGGGGGAGAAACACCGGGGAGCTGTTTTTT.